Presented here are 21 T cell receptor beta chains from one specimen sequenced in a study of cytomegalovirus exposure and HLA in healthy donors. Primers for the PCR totalled 60 Vbeta and 13 Jbeta. Clones were sequenced by immunoSEQ multiplex PCR, and TCRdb holds only the in-frame ones, with some missing. This sample has under 250,000 clones, with roughly 79% found just once. The material sequenced was PBMCs. The receptors derive from a male donor in good health and CMV-seronegative.

The CDR3 bases are TGTGCCAGCATGCTCAGGTCCAACTATGGCTACACCTTC. The encoded protein is CASMLRSNYGYTF. The chain links TRBV5-6 to TRBJ1-2; D is uncertain. CDR1 and CDR2 (germline): SGHDT, YYEEEE. V was pared by 6 bases and J by 2 bases, with 11 bases between. The CDR3 has 13 residues. Full variable domain (remainder filled in from reference TRBV5-6 and TRBJ1-2): DAGVTQSPTHLIKTRGQQVTLRCSPKSGHDTVSWYQQALGQGPQFIFQYYEEEERQRGNFPDRFSGHQFPNYSSELNVNALLLGDSALYLCASMLRSNYGYTFGSGTRLTVV.

V is TRBV29-1 and J is TRBJ1-1; D not certain. V gave up 5 bases and J gave up 0 bases, with 10 bases separating them. The length of the CDR3 is 13 residues. CDR1 is SQVTM and CDR2 is ANQGSEA in the germline V gene. CDR3 in DNA: TGCAGCGTTACGGGTGAGGTGAACACTGAAGCTTTCTTT. Its protein is CSVTGEVNTEAFF.

The gene calls are TRBV5-1 and TRBJ2-5, with 8 bases that match TRBD2. CDR1 SGHRS and CDR2 YFSETQ come from the germline V gene. The V gene end was trimmed by 0 bases and the J gene end by 5 bases; junction bases not matched to a gene: 6. The CDR3 covers 15 residues. CDR3 DNA: TGCGCCAGCAGCTTGGTGGATAGCGGGATCGAGACCCAGTACTTC. This translates into CASSLVDSGIETQYF.

V gene TRBV9 combines with J gene TRBJ2-7; D is possibly TRBD1 (6 bases). The germline V gene has CDR1 SGDLS and CDR2 YYNGEE. The CDR3 is 14 amino acids. Trimming removed 0 bases at V and 6 bases at J, with 13 bases between. In nucleotides, the CDR3 is TGTGCCAGCAGCGTAGGGTACAGGGACCGCGAGCAGTACTTC. This encodes CASSVGYRDREQYF.

The chain links TRBV7-9 to TRBJ1-2; D unresolved. CDR3 size: 13 residues. Trimming removed 2 bases from V and 1 base from J, with 5 bases in between. Germline V CDR1 and CDR2: SEHNR, FQNEAQ (reference sequence). Written as DNA, the CDR3 is TGTGCCAGCAGCTTAATCAGTAACTATGGCTACACCTTC. Translation gives CASSLISNYGYTF.

J is TRBJ2-7 and V is TRBV7-6; 8 bases fit TRBD1. After removal of 2 bases from V and 4 bases from J, the junction contained 4 bases not matched to a gene. The germline CDR1 and CDR2 sequences are SGHVS and FNYEAQ. CDR3 length: 14 residues. Here the CDR3 DNA reads TGTGCCAGCAGCTTATCAGGGGGCACGTACGAGCAGTACTTC. Translating it yields CASSLSGGTYEQYF.

The rearrangement uses TRBV2 and TRBJ2-7; 10 bases agree with TRBD1. The J segment lost 6 bases and the V segment lost 8 bases, leaving 7 bases of the junction unmatched. This CDR3 comprises 13 residues. In germline, CDR1 is SNHLY, CDR2 FYNNEI. The CDR3 sequence: CASRLDRGGEQYF. DNA of the CDR3: TGTGCCAGCCGACTGGACAGGGGGGGCGAGCAGTACTTC. The entire variable domain, with the rest obtained from reference TRBV2 and TRBJ2-7, is as follows: EPEVTQTPSHQVTQMGQEVILRCVPISNHLYFYWYRQILGQKVEFLVSFYNNEISEKSEIFDDQFSVERPDGSNFTLKIRSTKLEDSAMYFCASRLDRGGEQYFGPGTRLTVT.

V is TRBV6-5 and J is TRBJ2-7, with 7 bases matching TRBD1. CDR1 and CDR2 (germline): MNHEY, SVGAGI. Trimming took 7 bases from V and 6 from J; bases not matched to a gene: 12. The CDR3 has 14 amino acids. CDR3 protein: CASTYLSAGGEQYF. The DNA of the CDR3 is TGTGCCAGCACCTATCTGTCGGCAGGGGGCGAGCAGTACTTC.

This chain joins TRBV5-1 and TRBJ2-4, with D possibly being TRBD1 (5 bases). The CDR3 totals 14 residues. Per the germline V gene, CDR1 is SGHRS and CDR2 is YFSETQ. Trimming shortened V by 4 bases and J by 1 base, and 9 bases separated the two germline ends. CDR3: CASSPRQAKNIQYF. The CDR3 DNA follows: TGCGCCAGCAGCCCCCGACAGGCCAAAAACATTCAGTACTTC. Filled out from reference TRBV5-1 and TRBJ2-4, the complete variable domain reads KAGVTQTPRYLIKTRGQQVTLSCSPISGHRSVSWYQQTPGQGLQFLFEYFSETQRNKGNFPGRFSGRQFSNSRSEMNVSTLELGDSALYLCASSPRQAKNIQYFGAGTRLSVL.

A few counts support this clone. The chain is built from TRBV7-6 and TRBJ2-3, with D perhaps matching TRBD2 (5 bases). Germline CDR1 and CDR2: SGHVS and FNYEAQ. This CDR3 has 13 residues. Trimming left V 5 bases short and J 3 bases short, with 9 bases between. CDR3 bases: TGTGCCAGCAGCCCCCCGGGGACAGATACGCAGTATTTT. Translated: CASSPPGTDTQYF.

This clone showed up just a few times. The chain couples TRBV29-1 to TRBJ2-1; TRBD2 aligns across 9 bases. The CDR3 has 15 amino acids. The J segment lost 0 bases and the V segment lost 3 bases, leaving 3 bases of the junction unmatched. CDR1 SQVTM and CDR2 ANQGSEA come from the germline V gene. CDR3 residues: CSVEPSGASYNEQFF. The CDR3 bases are TGCAGCGTTGAGCCTAGCGGGGCCTCCTACAATGAGCAGTTCTTC.

The CDR3 DNA is TGCGCCAGCAGCCTGACTAGCGGGAGTGTCCACGAGCAGTACTTC. It is translated as CASSLTSGSVHEQYF. The rearrangement links TRBV23-1 to TRBJ2-7; 12 bases line up with TRBD2. TRBV23-1 is identified as an open reading frame with a role that is uncertain. CDR3 size: 15 residues. V was clipped by 6 bases and J by 5 bases; unmatched bases: 8.

V is TRBV7-3 and J is TRBJ2-1; D is perhaps TRBD2 (7 bases). From germline, CDR1 is SGHTA and CDR2 FQGTGA. This CDR3 is 16 amino acids long. V lost 5 bases and J 6 bases, leaving 20 bases between the germline ends. In DNA form, the CDR3 reads TGTGCCAGCAGCCCCTGGGGGGCTAGCGGAGGCAATGAGCAGTTCTTC. This encodes CASSPWGASGGNEQFF.

The J gene is TRBJ2-3, the V gene TRBV5-8, with 12 bases that match TRBD1. Germline lookup yields CDR1 SGHTS and CDR2 YDEGEE. CDR3 size: 15 residues. V lost 4 bases and J lost 4; bases outside the gene matches: 4. The CDR3 spells CASSPGTGGPDTQYF. The CDR3 DNA reads as TGTGCCAGCAGCCCCGGGACAGGGGGCCCAGATACGCAGTATTTT.

The chain links TRBV5-1 to TRBJ2-2; the match to TRBD1 covers 11 bases. CDR1 and CDR2 from the germline V gene are SGHRS and YFSETQ. This CDR3 contains 19 residues. With V trimmed by 5 bases and J by 1 base, 13 bases remained unmatched. The CDR3 DNA is TGCGCCAGCAGTCAAAAGGGACAGGGGGGGGTGAGGAACACCGGGGAGCTGTTTTTT. Protein sequence: CASSQKGQGGVRNTGELFF.

V and J are TRBV5-6 and TRBJ2-1; no firm D call. V lost 1 base to trimming and J lost 6 bases, with 5 bases between them. The germline V gene has CDR1 SGHDT and CDR2 YYEEEE. The CDR3 is 12 residues long. The CDR3 sequence is CASSLYPNEQFF. CDR3 coding DNA: TGTGCCAGCAGCTTGTATCCCAATGAGCAGTTCTTC. The full variable domain, completed using reference TRBV5-6 and TRBJ2-1, is DAGVTQSPTHLIKTRGQQVTLRCSPKSGHDTVSWYQQALGQGPQFIFQYYEEEERQRGNFPDRFSGHQFPNYSSELNVNALLLGDSALYLCASSLYPNEQFFGPGTRLTVL.

A word on this clone: Different DNA sequences within this sample yield the same CDR3. This chain joins TRBV29-1 and TRBJ1-4, with D hard to call. Looked up from germline, CDR1 is SQVTM and CDR2 is ANQGSEA. The CDR3 has 14 residues. Trimming removed 3 bases at V and 3 bases at J, with 11 bases between. CDR3 bases: TGCAGCGTTGATCTTAGGAGGCCTAATGAAAAACTGTTTTTT. This codes for CSVDLRRPNEKLFF.

The chain uses TRBV27 and TRBJ2-5; 9 bases align to TRBD1. Germline V gene lookup returns CDR1 MNHEY and CDR2 SMNVEV (reference sequence). The CDR3 covers 15 residues. Germline trimming cut 6 bases from V and 5 bases from J; bases unmatched to any gene: 10. Here the CDR3 reads CASSLRDREDETQYF. In DNA form, the CDR3 reads TGTGCCAGCAGCCTCCGGGACAGGGAGGACGAGACCCAGTACTTC.

The V gene is TRBV6-5, the J gene TRBJ2-5; D is undetermined. In germline, CDR1 is MNHEY, CDR2 SVGAGI. Trimming cost V 8 bases and J 7 bases, with 20 bases left between them. The CDR3 extends over 14 amino acids. The CDR3: CASGPLPYDGTQYF. CDR3 bases: TGTGCCAGCGGGCCTCTGCCATACGATGGGACCCAGTACTTC.

This clone was seen a few times. J is TRBJ1-1 and V is TRBV7-9; 7 nucleotides agree with TRBD1. The V gene's germline CDR1 is SEHNR and CDR2 FQNEAQ (reference sequence). The CDR3 totals 11 residues. V shed 7 bases and J 5 bases; nucleotides not matched to a gene: 1. Here the CDR3 DNA reads TGTGCCAGCAAACAGGGGACTGAAGCTTTCTTT. It is translated as CASKQGTEAFF.

This chain connects TRBV29-1 to TRBJ2-1, with 8 bases identical to TRBD2. Germline CDR1 is SQVTM and CDR2 is ANQGSEA. The CDR3 sequence is 15 residues long. The V gene end was trimmed by 8 bases and the J gene end by 9 bases; junction bases not matched to a gene: 18. CDR3 sequence (DNA): TGCAGCTGCAGAGGTGATACGGGAGGGGTCGTTGAGCAGTTCTTC. Translated, it gives CSCRGDTGGVVEQFF.